A selection of T cell receptor beta chains follows, all from one sample in a study of blood T cell repertoires in COVID-19. Some clones are missing from TCRdb's copy, which holds only in-frame ones; the method was immunoSEQ multiplex PCR. The data contain fewer than 250,000 clones, about four fifths of them singletons. Sequencing was carried out using peripheral blood. Every receptor here comes from a woman between 40 and 55 years old with active or convalescent COVID-19. Each CDR3 is given with its conserved first and last residue. D genes are given only for firm matches. Rows may omit the clone size; those that give it use once, few, many or a size class.

.	.	TRBV9	TRBJ2-7	TGTGCCAGCAGCGTAGAAGAACAGAAATACGAGCAGTACTTC	CASSVEEQKYEQYF
.	.	TRBV6-5	TRBJ1-2	TGTGCCAGCAGGGCCCCGACTAACTATGGCTACACCTTC	CASRAPTNYGYTF
.	.	TRBV27	TRBJ1-1	TGTGCCAGCAGCTCTAGGCCCAACACTGAAGCTTTCTTT	CASSSRPNTEAFF
.	TRBD1	TRBV25-1	TRBJ1-4	TGTGCCAGCAGTGAAGGGACAGGTGCAACTAATGAAAAACTGTTTTTT	CASSEGTGATNEKLFF
.	.	TRBV24-1	TRBJ1-5	TGTGCCACCAGTGGTCTGGGGGCGGGTCAGCCCCAGCATTTT	CATSGLGAGQPQHF
.	.	TRBV28	TRBJ1-6	TGTGCCAGCAGTTTAACGGGGAGTGGATCACCCCTCCACTTT	CASSLTGSGSPLHF
once	.	TRBV11-1	TRBJ1-1	TGTGCCAGCAGCTTAGCGGCTACATGGCAGGGTAGGAACACTGAAGCTTTCTTT	CASSLAATWQGRNTEAFF
.	TRBD1	TRBV6-2/TRBV6-3	TRBJ1-2	TGTGCCAGCAGTTACAGGGGGCATGGGGGCTACACCTTC	CASSYRGHGGYTF
.	TRBD1	TRBV5-1	TRBJ2-1	TGCGCCAGCAGCTTGCAGGGGGCCGACAACAATGAGCAGTTCTTC	CASSLQGADNNEQFF
.	TRBD1	TRBV2	TRBJ1-2	TGTGCCAGCAGTTTAAAACAGGGGCAAAGTGGCTACACCTTC	CASSLKQGQSGYTF
.	TRBD1	TRBV18	TRBJ1-5	TGTGCCAGCTCACGACAGGGTAGGGATCAGCCCCAGCATTTT	CASSRQGRDQPQHF
once	TRBD1	TRBV3-1/TRBV3-2	TRBJ2-7	TGTGCCAGCAGCCAACCCAGTGGGACAGGGAGCTCCTACGAGCAGTACTTC	CASSQPSGTGSSYEQYF
.	TRBD2	TRBV5-1	TRBJ2-1	TGCGCCAGCAGCTTGGAAATCGGCGGGGGGGCTAGGAATGAGCAGTTCTTC	CASSLEIGGGARNEQFF
.	.	TRBV15	TRBJ1-3	TGTGCCACCAGCAGAGCCTCTGCGGGAAACACCATATATTTT	CATSRASAGNTIYF
.	TRBD2	TRBV7-3	TRBJ2-3	TGTGCCAGCAGCTTAACACTAGCGGGAACCACAGATACGCAGTATTTT	CASSLTLAGTTDTQYF
.	TRBD1	TRBV12-3/TRBV12-4	TRBJ1-1	TGTGCCAGCAGTTTTCGACAGGGGGAAGCTTTCTTT	CASSFRQGEAFF
.	.	TRBV9	TRBJ1-6	TGTGCCAGCAGCGTAGACAGTCCCTATAATTCACCCCTCCACTTT	CASSVDSPYNSPLHF
.	.	TRBV19	TRBJ1-5	TGTGCCAGTAGTATACGGGGAGTGGGCAATCAGCCCCAGCATTTT	CASSIRGVGNQPQHF
.	TRBD1	TRBV5-6	TRBJ2-2	TGTGCCAGCAGCTTCGGACAGGGCACCGGGGAGCTGTTTTTT	CASSFGQGTGELFF
.	.	TRBV25-1	TRBJ2-7	TGTGCCAGCAGTGATAACAGGGCCCCCTACGAGCAGTACTTC	CASSDNRAPYEQYF
.	TRBD1	TRBV14	TRBJ1-2	TGTGCCAGCAGCCAAGCCCGGACAGGGGGCGGCGGCTACACCTTC	CASSQARTGGGGYTF
.	.	TRBV27	TRBJ2-3	TGTGCCAGCAGTTTTCGTGACAGCCGTTCTAGCACAGATACGCAGTATTTT	CASSFRDSRSSTDTQYF